This entry lists 13 T cell receptor beta chains sequenced from one sample in a study of blood T cell repertoires in COVID-19. Measured with immunoSEQ multiplex PCR; TCRdb has only the in-frame clones, and not every one. Altogether fewer than 400,000 clones are present, about 90% being singletons, with the ten largest covering around 1.7%. The material sequenced was PBMCs or T cells enriched from blood (not recorded which). The source is a woman in her twenties or thirties who had recovered from COVID-19.

V and J are TRBV13 and TRBJ2-7; D might be TRBD1 (6 bases). The CDR3 has 14 amino acids. Deletions cut 0 bases from V and 0 bases from J, with 6 bases between. Germline loops: CDR1 PRHDT, CDR2 FYEKMQ (reference sequence). The CDR3 DNA follows: TGTGCCAGCAGCTTAGGAGGGGGCTCCTACGAGCAGTACTTC. Translation gives CASSLGGGSYEQYF.

This chain connects TRBV5-1 to TRBJ2-2; TRBD1 agrees at 9 bases. V gave up 4 bases and J gave up 5 bases; unmatched junction bases: 9. This CDR3 has 16 residues. Germline-derived CDR1 and CDR2 are SGHRS and YFSETQ. The DNA for the CDR3 is TGCGCCAGCAGCGGGGGACAGGGAGCAGCGACCGGGGAGCTGTTTTTT. It is translated as CASSGGQGAATGELFF.

This clone was recorded a few times. V usage is TRBV10-3 and J usage is TRBJ2-5, with D tentatively TRBD1 (5 bases). Trimming stripped 4 bases from V and 4 bases from J, with 7 bases between. The germline V gene has CDR1 ENHRY and CDR2 SYGVKD. This CDR3 comprises 12 residues. The DNA of the CDR3 is TGTGCCATCAGTGTCCAGGGAGAGACCCAGTACTTC. Its translation: CAISVQGETQYF.

This sequence joins TRBV5-6 and TRBJ1-5, with 10 nucleotides matching TRBD1. The CDR3 contains 16 residues. CDR1 and CDR2 (germline): SGHDT, YYEEEE. The V and J ends lost 4 bases and 0 bases, in that order; junction bases with no gene match: 4. In nucleotides, the CDR3 is TGTGCCAGCAGCCGCGGGACAGGGGATAGCAATCAGCCCCAGCATTTT. Its translation is CASSRGTGDSNQPQHF.

The chain is built from TRBV27 and TRBJ1-1; D perhaps matches TRBD1 (6 bases). The CDR3 loop spans 16 amino acids. Germline CDR1 reads MNHEY; CDR2 reads SMNVEV (reference sequence). Trimming removed 5 bases from V and 2 bases from J, with 18 bases in between. CDR3 nucleotide sequence: TGTGCCAGCAGTACCCGGGGACGGACAGTAAACACTGAAGCTTTCTTT. Translating gives CASSTRGRTVNTEAFF.

This sequence joins TRBV6-1 and TRBJ1-5; D may be TRBD1 (5 bases). The CDR3 length is 15 residues. Germline CDR1 is MNHNS and CDR2 is SASEGT. The V end was cut by 1 base, the J end by 6 bases, with 13 bases between. For the CDR3, the DNA is TGTGCCAGCAGTGAAGGCAGGGTAGGATTTCAGCCCCAGCATTTT. Protein sequence: CASSEGRVGFQPQHF.

This chain uses TRBV29-1 with TRBJ1-4, with no clear D. This CDR3 contains 15 residues. The germline V gene has CDR1 SQVTM and CDR2 ANQGSEA. V gave up 6 bases and J gave up 7 bases, with 21 bases separating them. The CDR3 region is CSVALAGSGLEKLFF. In DNA form, the CDR3 reads TGCAGCGTGGCCCTAGCTGGCAGTGGCCTTGAAAAACTGTTTTTT. Filled out from reference TRBV29-1 and TRBJ1-4, the complete variable domain reads SAVISQKPSRDICQRGTSLTIQCQVDSQVTMMFWYRQQPGQSLTLIATANQGSEATYESGFVIDKFPISRPNLTFSTLTVSNMSPEDSSIYLCSVALAGSGLEKLFFGSGTQLSVL.

J is TRBJ2-5 and V is TRBV19; 12 nucleotides align to TRBD2. Per germline, CDR1 LNHDA and CDR2 SQIVND (reference sequence). The CDR3 spans 17 residues. Trimming took 3 bases from V and 5 from J; bases not matched to a gene: 10. The CDR3 DNA sequence: TGTGCCAGTAGTATCCTGCAGGGGCTAGCGGGAGGGGAGACCCAGTACTTC. This codes for CASSILQGLAGGETQYF.

This clone has a single count. The chain carries TRBV5-4 and TRBJ2-1; possible D gene TRBD1, 5 bases. Between the trimmed V and J ends, which lost 2 bases and 6 bases, there was a span of 18 bases. The V gene's germline CDR1 is SGHNT and CDR2 YYREEE (reference sequence). This CDR3 region has 16 residues. The CDR3 sequence is CASSFPQGSRANEQFF. The CDR3 bases are TGTGCCAGCAGCTTTCCGCAGGGTAGCAGGGCCAATGAGCAGTTCTTC. The variable domain in full, completed from reference TRBV5-4 and TRBJ2-1, reads ETGVTQSPTHLIKTRGQQVTLRCSSQSGHNTVSWYQQALGQGPQFIFQYYREEENGRGNFPPRFSGLQFPNYSSELNVNALELDDSALYLCASSFPQGSRANEQFFGPGTRLTVL.

The table lists this clone with a few counts. This chain joins TRBV15 and TRBJ1-4; weak D call: TRBD1 (6 bases). Germline CDR1 is LNHNV and CDR2 is YYDKDF (reference sequence). This CDR3 contains 16 residues. Trimming stripped 2 bases from V and 5 bases from J, with 15 bases between. CDR3 nucleotide sequence: TGTGCCACCAGCAGATCCCTGGGGGCGGTGAATGAAAAACTGTTTTTT. Protein: CATSRSLGAVNEKLFF.

This clone has just a few counts. The genes are TRBV4-2 and TRBJ2-7; TRBD2 aligns across 7 bases. This CDR3 contains 17 residues. V shed 6 bases and J 3 bases; nucleotides not matched to a gene: 17. Germline lookup yields CDR1 LGHNA and CDR2 YNFKEQ. CDR3: CASSTELFGGGFYEQYF. The CDR3 bases are TGTGCCAGCAGTACAGAACTCTTTGGGGGGGGTTTCTACGAGCAGTACTTC.

The rearrangement uses TRBV6-4 and TRBJ2-2; TRBD1 is a possible D gene (6 bases). The CDR3 length is 15 residues. In germline, CDR1 is MRHNA, CDR2 SNTAGT. The V gene lost 6 bases and the J gene lost 3 bases, with 14 bases spanning the gap. The CDR3 is CASSPGGQYTGELFF. CDR3 sequence (DNA): TGTGCCAGCAGCCCCGGAGGACAGTACACCGGGGAGCTGTTTTTT.

This clone was recorded only once. The chain couples TRBV20-1 to TRBJ1-1; 7 bases match TRBD1. CDR3 length: 11 amino acids. Germline lookup yields CDR1 DFQATT and CDR2 SNEGSKA (reference sequence). Trimming removed 6 bases from V and 7 bases from J; junction bases left unmatched: 5. The CDR3 DNA is TGCAGTGCAAGGGACAGTTTTGAAGCTTTCTTT. This sequence encodes CSARDSFEAFF.